This T cell receptor (beta chain) was found in a study of beta chain features in type 1 diabetes. Points from the study as a whole: Type 1 diabetes patients showed a moderate but significant shortening of TCRB CDR3s in all four CD4+ subsets.

This clone was observed a few times. Its antigen is unidentified. The study reverse transcribed the entire isolated RNA, so it sequenced expressed TCRB transcripts. There were 3 million to 4 million reads on average in the naive, central memory and regulatory T cell samples. TCRdb's copy holds only in-frame clones and misses some; the assay was immunoSEQ multiplex PCR. This sample carries hundreds of thousands of clones, about 14% of them seen once, and the ten largest clones take 0.04%. The CDR3 length is 14 residues. The germline CDR1 and CDR2 sequences are SNHLY and FYNNEI. With 1 base removed from V and 2 bases from J, the gap between germline ends came to 9 bases.

This receptor was obtained from a young man with type 1 diabetes. The sample was naive CD4+ T cells from blood. This chain connects TRBV2 to TRBJ2-7; no clear D. The CDR3 nucleotides read TGTGCCAGCAGTGAAGTGGACGTAACCTACGAGCAGTACTTC. Amino acid sequence: CASSEVDVTYEQYF.